The 31 T cell receptor beta chains given below trace back to one sample, sequenced in a study of blood T cell repertoires in COVID-19. Measured with immunoSEQ multiplex PCR; TCRdb has only the in-frame clones, and not every one. This table holds about 120,000 clones, roughly 90% found once. Specimen: peripheral blood. These receptors came from a man aged 45-65 years with active COVID-19.

This clone was counted a few times. The chain joins TRBV6-5 to TRBJ1-1; 8 nucleotides align to TRBD1. The CDR3 is 14 amino acids. V lost 7 bases and J lost 10; bases outside the gene matches: 14. Germline V lookup: CDR1 MNHEY, CDR2 SVGAGI. CDR3 residues: CASNTKQGGYGAFF. The CDR3 nucleotides are TGTGCCAGCAATACTAAACAGGGGGGATATGGAGCTTTCTTT.

The chain couples TRBV25-1 to TRBJ2-5, with a weak D call TRBD1 (6 bases). V shed 3 bases and J shed 7 bases, with 18 bases lying between them. This CDR3 comprises 15 residues. From germline, CDR1 is MGHDK and CDR2 SYGVNS. The CDR3 loop is CASSEGAHWVGTQYF. In DNA, the CDR3 is TGTGCCAGCAGTGAGGGGGCCCATTGGGTTGGGACCCAGTACTTC.

This chain uses TRBV11-2 with TRBJ1-3, with unresolved D. Between the trimmed V and J ends, which lost 1 base and 4 bases, there was a span of 17 bases. The germline gives CDR1 SGHAT, CDR2 FQNNGV. The CDR3 consists of 17 residues. CDR3 nucleotides: TGTGCCAGCAGCTTAGTGGTCGGACCCCGGAGGGGAAACACCATATATTTT. This sequence encodes CASSLVVGPRRGNTIYF.

The chain couples TRBV11-2 to TRBJ2-3; 9 nucleotides line up with TRBD1. Looked up from germline, CDR1 is SGHAT and CDR2 is FQNNGV. The CDR3 totals 18 residues. V was pared by 6 bases and J by 3 bases, with 16 bases of the junction left unmatched. CDR3 amino acids: CASRRLGRRQGETDTQYF. The DNA for the CDR3 is TGTGCCAGCAGGCGTTTGGGGCGGAGACAGGGGGAAACAGATACGCAGTATTTT.

The rearrangement links TRBV9 to TRBJ2-3, with 11 bases lining up with TRBD2. The J segment lost 7 bases and the V segment lost 3 bases, leaving 10 bases of the junction unmatched. The CDR3 is 16 amino acids. Germline V gene data show CDR1 as SGDLS and CDR2 as YYNGEE. CDR3: CASSETSGVPTYTQYF. The CDR3 region has the DNA TGTGCCAGCAGCGAGACTAGCGGGGTACCCACGTATACGCAGTATTTT. Filled out from reference TRBV9 and TRBJ2-3, the complete variable domain reads DSGVTQTPKHLITATGQRVTLRCSPRSGDLSVYWYQQSLDQGLQFLIQYYNGEERAKGNILERFSAQQFPDLHSELNLSSLELGDSALYFCASSETSGVPTYTQYFGPGTRLTVL.

This chain joins TRBV11-3 and TRBJ2-2; 12 nucleotides match TRBD2. After removal of 6 bases from V and 5 bases from J, the junction contained 4 bases not matched to a gene. The CDR3 runs to 15 residues. In germline, CDR1 is SGHNT, CDR2 YENEEA. The CDR3: CASRPGLAGTGELFF. The CDR3 DNA sequence: TGTGCCAGCAGACCAGGACTAGCGGGAACCGGGGAGCTGTTTTTT.

This chain connects TRBV15 to TRBJ2-5; possibly TRBD2 for D (5 bases). This CDR3 is built from 12 residues. V was trimmed by 0 bases and J by 7 bases, leaving 6 bases between them. The germline V gene has CDR1 LNHNV and CDR2 YYDKDF (reference sequence). CDR3 residues: CATSRDAGTQYF. The DNA for the CDR3 is TGTGCCACCAGCAGAGATGCGGGGACCCAGTACTTC. Combining the CDR3 with reference TRBV15 and TRBJ2-5 gives the whole variable domain DAMVIQNPRYQVTQFGKPVTLSCSQTLNHNVMYWYQQKSSQAPKLLFHYYDKDFNNEADTPDNFQSRRPNTSFCFLDIRSPGLGDTAMYLCATSRDAGTQYFGPGTRLLVL.

This clone was seen only once. The chain links TRBV29-1 to TRBJ2-1, with TRBD2 matching over 9 bases. CDR1 and CDR2 (germline): SQVTM, ANQGSEA. V lost 4 bases, J lost 7 bases, and 8 bases stayed unmatched. The CDR3 runs 14 residues. The CDR3 region has the DNA TGCAGCGTTGTAACGCGGGGGGGCCTGAATGAGCAGTTCTTC. Protein sequence: CSVVTRGGLNEQFF.

The chain uses TRBV13 and TRBJ2-7; D is possibly TRBD2 (6 bases). Germline CDR1 is PRHDT and CDR2 is FYEKMQ (reference sequence). Trimming stripped 4 bases from V and 6 bases from J, with 13 bases between. The CDR3 spans 13 residues. The CDR3 nucleotides read TGTGCCAGCAGCTCGGGACTTTCGACCGAGCAGTACGTC. This gives the protein CASSSGLSTEQYV.

CDR3: CATGGALDGYTF. In DNA form, the CDR3 reads TGTGCGACGGGGGGAGCCCTCGATGGCTACACCTTC. The chain couples TRBV6-5 to TRBJ1-2; D might be TRBD1 (5 bases). Germline values: CDR1 MNHEY, CDR2 SVGAGI. This CDR3 is built from 12 residues.

This clone was seen only once. The CDR3 here is CASSPLAGAGEQFF. DNA for the CDR3: TGTGCCAGCAGCCCCTTAGCGGGAGCCGGTGAGCAGTTCTTC. J is TRBJ2-1 and V is TRBV6-4; TRBD2 matches at 9 bases. The CDR3 extends over 14 amino acids. Looked up from germline, CDR1 is MRHNA and CDR2 is SNTAGT. J was trimmed by 9 bases and V by 6 bases; bases with no gene match: 9.

The J gene is TRBJ2-7, the V gene TRBV6-5; 7 positions agree with TRBD1. The CDR3 has 14 residues. Germline V gene data show CDR1 as MNHEY and CDR2 as SVGAGI. Trimming at V came to 7 bases and at J to 4 bases, leaving 10 bases not matched to a gene. The CDR3 bases are TGTGCCAGCACTCAAGACAGGGACCTTTACGAGCAGTACTTC. This encodes CASTQDRDLYEQYF.

This chain uses TRBV5-4 with TRBJ2-1, with no clear D. There are 14 residues in the CDR3. The germline V gene encodes CDR1 SGHNT and CDR2 YYREEE (reference sequence). Trimming took 0 bases from V and 4 from J, leaving 8 bases between them. The DNA of the CDR3 is TGTGCCAGCAGCTTGGTGCCGGAGTACAATGAGCAGTTCTTC. It specifies CASSLVPEYNEQFF.

The rearrangement joins TRBV5-1 to TRBJ2-5, with 7 positions matching TRBD1. V shed 4 bases, J shed 5 bases, and the junction held 11 bases outside the gene matches. Germline-derived CDR1 and CDR2 are SGHRS and YFSETQ. The CDR3 contains 15 residues. For the CDR3, the DNA is TGCGCCAGCAGCATCTGGGACAGTACCACGGAGACCCAGTACTTC. As protein: CASSIWDSTTETQYF.

V gene TRBV12-5 combines with J gene TRBJ2-7; D is perhaps TRBD2 (5 bases). V was pared by 2 bases and J by 5 bases, with 7 bases between. Germline values: CDR1 LGHNT, CDR2 FRNRAP. The CDR3 runs to 12 residues. As DNA, the CDR3 is TGTGCTAGTGGTTTGCCGGGGAACGAGCAGTACTTC. Translating gives CASGLPGNEQYF. Using reference TRBV12-5 and TRBJ2-7 for the parts outside the CDR3, the full variable domain is DARVTQTPRHKVTEMGQEVTMRCQPILGHNTVFWYRQTMMQGLELLAYFRNRAPLDDSGMPKDRFSAEMPDATLATLKIQPSEPRDSAVYFCASGLPGNEQYFGPGTRLTVT.

CDR3 protein: CASRATGNEQFF. The CDR3 nucleotides are TGTGCCAGCAGGGCGACAGGCAATGAGCAGTTCTTC. The rearrangement links TRBV2 to TRBJ2-1; a weak D match, TRBD1 (6 bases). The CDR3 is 12 amino acids. CDR1 and CDR2 (germline): SNHLY, FYNNEI. Trimming removed 6 bases from V and 6 bases from J, with 9 bases in between. The whole variable domain, filled in from reference TRBV2 and TRBJ2-1, reads EPEVTQTPSHQVTQMGQEVILRCVPISNHLYFYWYRQILGQKVEFLVSFYNNEISEKSEIFDDQFSVERPDGSNFTLKIRSTKLEDSAMYFCASRATGNEQFFGPGTRLTVL.

The chain uses TRBV30 and TRBJ1-2; no clear D. The CDR3 length is 13 residues. The V gene lost 1 base and the J gene lost 8 bases, with 14 bases spanning the gap. Germline lookup yields CDR1 GTSNPN and CDR2 SVGIG (reference sequence). CDR3 bases: TGTGCCTGGAGTGAGAACGACTGGCGGGGCTACACCTTC. It is translated as CAWSENDWRGYTF.

The V and J genes are TRBV9 and TRBJ1-3; D possibly corresponds to TRBD1 (5 bases). This CDR3 region has 14 residues. CDR1 and CDR2 from the germline V gene are SGDLS and YYNGEE. Trimming took off 3 bases at V and 7 bases at J, with 14 bases between the two ends. The CDR3 loop is CASSERGLDNTIYF. CDR3 coding DNA: TGTGCCAGCAGCGAGCGGGGGTTGGATAACACCATATATTTT.

Only a few counts were recorded for this clone. The rearrangement links TRBV6-6 to TRBJ1-2, with unresolved D. Looked up from germline, CDR1 is MNHNY and CDR2 is SVGAGI (reference sequence). The CDR3 loop spans 11 amino acids. The ends were cut back, 7 bases at V and 2 bases at J, with 5 bases in the middle. The CDR3 DNA sequence: TGTGCCAGCACCCTAAACTATGGCTACACCTTC. This translates into CASTLNYGYTF.

The genes are TRBV6-4 and TRBJ2-1; 10 nucleotides match TRBD2. The CDR3 length is 15 residues. V was pared by 0 bases and J by 7 bases, with 3 bases of the junction left unmatched. The germline V gene has CDR1 MRHNA and CDR2 SNTAGT. CDR3 in amino acids: CASSDSSGRRNEQFF. Written as DNA, the CDR3 is TGTGCCAGCAGTGACTCTAGCGGGAGGAGGAATGAGCAGTTCTTC.

V and J are TRBV3-1 (or the pseudogene TRBV3-2) and TRBJ1-4; D ambiguous. Germline V CDR1 and CDR2: LGHDT, YNNKEL (reference sequence). This CDR3 is 16 amino acids long. V was shortened by 6 bases and J by 3 bases, with 17 bases between the two germline ends. This CDR3 reads CASRAHGRQPNEKLFF. The CDR3 DNA reads as TGTGCCAGCAGAGCCCACGGCAGGCAGCCTAATGAAAAACTGTTTTTT.

The chain couples TRBV25-1 to TRBJ1-2, with 9 bases aligning to TRBD1. The CDR3 contains 12 residues. V dropped 7 bases and J dropped 9; count of bases not matched to a gene: 6. Germline-derived CDR1 and CDR2 are MGHDK and SYGVNS. CDR3 bases: TGTGCCAGCACCAGGGACAGGGTGAGCTACACCTTC. Encoded protein: CASTRDRVSYTF.

The rearrangement uses TRBV19 and TRBJ1-4, with 8 bases identical to TRBD1. The CDR3 has 15 residues. Losses at the gene ends were 5 bases for V and 3 bases for J; bases not matched to a gene: 5. The V gene's germline CDR1 is LNHDA and CDR2 SQIVND (reference sequence). Here the CDR3 reads CASSDRGRSNEKLFF. DNA for the CDR3: TGTGCCAGTAGTGACAGGGGCAGGTCTAATGAAAAACTGTTTTTT.

V gene TRBV5-6 combines with J gene TRBJ2-2; 12 nucleotides align to TRBD2. The ends lost 1 base at V and 4 bases at J; junction bases unmatched: 5. The CDR3 totals 17 residues. CDR1 is SGHDT and CDR2 is YYEEEE in the germline V gene. CDR3 nucleotides: TGTGCCAGCAGCTTGCAGCCTAGCGGGAGGGTCACCGGGGAGCTGTTTTTT. Protein: CASSLQPSGRVTGELFF.

This chain connects TRBV14 to TRBJ2-7; a possible D gene is TRBD1 (6 bases). V dropped 2 bases and J dropped 2 bases, with 13 bases sitting between them. CDR3 length: 15 amino acids. Germline loops: CDR1 SGHDN, CDR2 FVKESK. The CDR3 loop reads CASSQTGSPPYEQYV. The CDR3 coding sequence is TGTGCCAGCAGCCAAACAGGGAGCCCACCCTACGAGCAGTACGTC.

This clone is a singleton in its sample. The chain recombines TRBV2 with TRBJ1-6, with D unresolved. Trimming cost V 6 bases and J 10 bases, with 13 bases left between them. Germline values: CDR1 SNHLY, CDR2 FYNNEI. The CDR3 is made up of 13 amino acids. CDR3 coding DNA: TGTGCCAGCAGAACTACCGCCCCGTCACCCCTCCACTTT. It codes for CASRTTAPSPLHF.

The chain couples TRBV5-1 to TRBJ2-3; 9 nucleotides agree with TRBD2. The trim removed 6 bases at V and 4 bases at J, leaving 3 bases unmatched. CDR1 and CDR2 (germline): SGHRS, YFSETQ. The CDR3 loop spans 13 amino acids. The CDR3 spells CASTPSGADTQYF. The CDR3 nucleotides are TGCGCCAGCACTCCTAGCGGGGCAGATACGCAGTATTTT.

As for this clone: Relative to the germline gene, one junction end is altered; a read error may explain this. The CDR3 protein is CASSLRVAGNTEELFF. CDR3 bases: TGTGCCAGCAGCCTGCGGGTAGCGGGGAACACCGAGGAGCTGTTTTTT. V is TRBV7-6 and J is TRBJ2-2; 8 bases fit TRBD2. This CDR3 has 16 amino acids. CDR1 and CDR2 (germline): SGHVS, FNYEAQ.

The chain uses TRBV24-1 and TRBJ2-3; 7 bases agree with TRBD2. Germline CDR1 and CDR2: KGHDR and SFDVKD. The trim removed 3 bases at V and 3 bases at J, leaving 2 bases unmatched. This CDR3 is 14 amino acids long. In DNA, the CDR3 is TGTGCCACCAGTGATAGAGCGGGGACAGATACGCAGTATTTT. Residues: CATSDRAGTDTQYF.

The rearrangement links TRBV7-8 to TRBJ1-5, with D unclear. V gave up 1 base and J gave up 0 bases, with 4 bases separating them. Per germline, CDR1 SGHVS and CDR2 FQNEAQ. CDR3 length: 14 residues. In DNA form, the CDR3 reads TGTGCCAGCAGCTTAGATATTAGCAATCAGCCCCAGCATTTT. Residues: CASSLDISNQPQHF.

This clone was found a few times. J is TRBJ1-5 and V is TRBV12-3 or TRBV12-4, with D unclear. Trimming removed 7 bases at V and 0 bases at J, with 7 bases between. The CDR3 has 13 amino acids. The CDR3 loop is CASTLLSNQPQHF. The CDR3 DNA sequence: TGTGCCAGCACTCTTCTTAGCAATCAGCCCCAGCATTTT.